The 23 T cell receptor beta chains below come from one sample, sequenced in a study of T cell responses to AZD1222 COVID-19 vaccine listed by TCRdb under 2021. Library generation was performed with the immunoSEQ multiplex PCR assay. This immuneACCESS table, as held by TCRdb, lists in-frame sequences with V and J called but not all clones. Of the missing ones, under half trace to an unresolved V gene in checked studies; the others have no known cause. The sample records about 69,000 clones, roughly 83% of which are singletons. More than 20% of the sample comes from the top ten. Reading the label with the study, this specimen's time point is: about 28 days (+/-7) after the second vaccine dose. This sample comprised peripheral blood, obtained 28 days after the second AZD1222 dose. The origin of the receptors is an adult who received the AZD1222 COVID-19 vaccine.

V gene TRBV7-8 combines with J gene TRBJ1-5; D not resolved. With 2 bases removed from V and 6 bases from J, the gap between germline ends came to 20 bases. Germline CDR1 SGHVS, CDR2 FQNEAQ. The CDR3 contains 17 residues. As DNA, the CDR3 is TGTGCCAGCAGCTTAAATTTGGGGATGGGGAACAGTCAGCCCCAGCATTTT. As protein: CASSLNLGMGNSQPQHF.

This chain connects TRBV5-4 to TRBJ1-4, with D uncertain. This CDR3 is 13 amino acids long. In germline, CDR1 is SGHNT, CDR2 YYREEE (reference sequence). V was clipped by 4 bases and J by 5 bases, with 9 bases between them. The CDR3 region is CASSPGSNEKLFF. The CDR3 nucleotides read TGTGCCAGCAGCCCCGGTTCCAATGAAAAACTGTTTTTT.

This rearrangement joins TRBV7-9 to TRBJ1-1; D is uncertain. From germline, CDR1 is SEHNR and CDR2 FQNEAQ (reference sequence). Trimming took 2 bases from V and 2 from J, leaving 6 bases between them. The CDR3 runs to 13 residues. The CDR3: CASSLQANTEAFF. The CDR3 DNA sequence: TGTGCCAGCAGCTTACAGGCTAACACTGAAGCTTTCTTT. Full variable domain (outside the CDR3, taken from reference TRBV7-9 and TRBJ1-1): DTGVSQNPRHKITKRGQNVTFRCDPISEHNRLYWYRQTLGQGPEFLTYFQNEAQLEKSRLLSDRFSAERPKGSFSTLEIQRTEQGDSAMYLCASSLQANTEAFFGQGTRLTVV.

The table lists this clone with a count of one. This sequence joins TRBV4-1 and TRBJ1-2; unclear D gene. This CDR3 comprises 16 residues. Germline CDR1 is MGHRA and CDR2 is YSYEKL. The germline V and J ends were trimmed by 3 bases and 5 bases, with 19 bases remaining between them. This CDR3 is CASSHQSRAPAYGYTF. The DNA for the CDR3 is TGCGCCAGCAGCCACCAATCCCGGGCTCCAGCTTATGGCTACACCTTC.

This sequence joins TRBV20-1 and TRBJ2-7; tentatively, D is TRBD2 (5 bases). V lost 3 bases and J lost 7, with 10 bases in between. The germline V gene has CDR1 DFQATT and CDR2 SNEGSKA (reference sequence). The CDR3 sequence is 11 residues long. CDR3 region: CSASNRGEQYF. CDR3 nucleotide sequence: TGCAGTGCTAGTAATCGGGGAGAGCAGTACTTC.

The chain is built from TRBV6-5 and TRBJ2-3; 7 bases line up with TRBD1. The CDR3 is 14 residues long. Germline CDR1 MNHEY, CDR2 SVGAGI. Unmatched junction bases numbered 6, after V lost 7 bases and J lost 2 bases. CDR3 DNA sequence: TGTGCCAGCACCCGGGACAGAGCCACAGATACGCAGTATTTT. The encoded protein is CASTRDRATDTQYF.

The chain is built from TRBV24-1 and TRBJ1-2, with D tentatively TRBD1 (5 bases). This CDR3 contains 16 residues. With 2 bases removed from V and 4 bases from J, the gap between germline ends came to 16 bases. CDR1 and CDR2 from the germline V gene are KGHDR and SFDVKD. In DNA, the CDR3 is TGTGCCACCAGTGATTCATCCAGGGCGCGACCCTATGGCTACACCTTC. Amino acid sequence: CATSDSSRARPYGYTF.

This chain joins TRBV27 and TRBJ2-7; 8 bases are shared with TRBD2. The CDR3 is 13 amino acids. Trimming removed 3 bases from V and 5 bases from J; junction bases left unmatched: 3. Germline assignment: CDR1 MNHEY and CDR2 SMNVEV (reference sequence). The CDR3 here is CASSFPGGDEQYF. Here the CDR3 DNA reads TGTGCCAGCAGTTTCCCCGGGGGGGACGAGCAGTACTTC.

The chain joins TRBV10-1 to TRBJ1-1; D is uncertain. V gave up 6 bases and J gave up 1 base, with 9 bases separating them. Looked up from germline, CDR1 is WNHNN and CDR2 is SYGVQD (reference sequence). The CDR3 runs to 13 residues. CDR3 region: CASRPSGNTEAFF. CDR3 DNA sequence: TGCGCCAGCAGACCATCGGGGAACACTGAAGCTTTCTTT.

This clone appeared a few times. The chain combines TRBV6-2 or TRBV6-3 with TRBJ1-2; D remains unclear. Trimming removed 4 bases at V and 7 bases at J, with 16 bases between. CDR1 and CDR2 from the germline V gene are MNHEY and SVGEGT. This CDR3 has 14 residues. CDR3 sequence (DNA): TGTGCCAGCAGTTTCCTTGTGTCCTCTATTGGCTACACCTTC. Residues: CASSFLVSSIGYTF.

Here the CDR3 DNA reads TGTGCCAGCAGCCAAAACTTAGCAACTAATGAAAAACTGTTTTTT. Translation gives CASSQNLATNEKLFF. The chain recombines TRBV11-2 with TRBJ1-4; no definite D call. Trimming removed 5 bases from V and 0 bases from J, with 10 bases in between. Per germline, CDR1 SGHAT and CDR2 FQNNGV. The CDR3 loop spans 15 amino acids.

The gene calls are TRBV12-5 and TRBJ2-5; 7 nucleotides line up with TRBD1. The trim removed 5 bases at V and 2 bases at J, leaving 5 bases unmatched. Germline loops: CDR1 LGHNT, CDR2 FRNRAP. CDR3 length: 14 amino acids. The CDR3 coding sequence is TGTGCTAGTGGTACCGGGACAGTACAAGAGACCCAGTACTTC. It yields the protein CASGTGTVQETQYF.

This chain links TRBV5-6 with TRBJ2-1; 12 nucleotides align to TRBD2. Trimming cost V 6 bases and J 7 bases; bases outside gene matches: 11. The CDR3 spans 16 residues. The V gene's germline CDR1 is SGHDT and CDR2 YYEEEE. The CDR3 region has the DNA TGTGCCAGCACCTGGGGGGCTAGCGGGAGGGATAATGAGCAGTTCTTC. It is translated as CASTWGASGRDNEQFF.

The chain is built from TRBV27 and TRBJ1-4, with D possibly being TRBD1 (6 bases). The length of the CDR3 is 14 residues. V was cut by 6 bases and J by 5 bases, with 13 bases left in between. Germline values: CDR1 MNHEY, CDR2 SMNVEV (reference sequence). CDR3 bases: TGTGCCAGCAGGCCAGGGACATACAATGAAAAACTGTTTTTT. Translation gives CASRPGTYNEKLFF.

This chain uses TRBV6-5 with TRBJ2-7; TRBD2 matches 15 bases. V lost 4 bases to trimming and J lost 5 bases; unmatched junction nucleotides: 6. The CDR3 runs to 16 residues. The germline CDR1 and CDR2 sequences are MNHEY and SVGAGI. CDR3 sequence (DNA): TGTGCCAGCAGTTGGACTAGCGGGAGGGGAATTGACGAGCAGTACTTC. The encoded protein is CASSWTSGRGIDEQYF.

This chain links TRBV10-3 with TRBJ1-2; D unclear. The ends were cut back, 6 bases at V and 4 bases at J, with 18 bases in the middle. Germline assignment: CDR1 ENHRY and CDR2 SYGVKD. CDR3 length: 15 residues. CDR3 loop: CAISPLGQRSYGYTF. CDR3 nucleotides: TGTGCCATCAGCCCTTTGGGTCAGCGGAGCTATGGCTACACCTTC.

This chain joins TRBV3-1 (or the pseudogene TRBV3-2) and TRBJ2-5, with D unresolved. V was pared by 7 bases and J by 5 bases, with 8 bases between. This CDR3 comprises 11 residues. From germline, CDR1 is LGHDT and CDR2 YNNKEL (reference sequence). The CDR3 DNA sequence: TGTGCCAGCAACTCCTACGAGACCCAGTACTTC. Its translation: CASNSYETQYF.

This clone has only one observation. The gene calls are TRBV14 and TRBJ1-1; TRBD1 agrees at 10 bases. Germline CDR1 SGHDN, CDR2 FVKESK. The CDR3 is made up of 15 amino acids. The V and J ends lost 4 bases and 7 bases, in that order; junction bases with no gene match: 9. CDR3 DNA sequence: TGTGCCAGCAGCCGACAGGGGGCGGTTTCGGTTGAAGCTTTCTTT. Its translation is CASSRQGAVSVEAFF.

This clone came up a few times. This chain connects TRBV5-1 to TRBJ2-7; D is possibly TRBD1 (5 bases). Germline CDR1 and CDR2: SGHRS and YFSETQ. CDR3 length: 12 amino acids. The ends were cut back, 4 bases at V and 3 bases at J, with 8 bases in the middle. The CDR3: CASSPQDYEQYF. The DNA for the CDR3 is TGCGCCAGCAGCCCACAGGACTACGAGCAGTACTTC.

Only a few counts were recorded for this clone. V is TRBV12-3 or TRBV12-4 and J is TRBJ1-2; D unclear. V was pared by 5 bases and J by 5 bases, with 9 bases between. The CDR3 is made up of 12 amino acids. The CDR3, as DNA: TGTGCCAGCAGTCCCGGAGGGTATGGCTACACCTTC. Translation gives CASSPGGYGYTF.

This chain links TRBV18 with TRBJ1-3; possible D gene TRBD1, 6 bases. This CDR3 spans 17 amino acids. Per germline, CDR1 KGHSH and CDR2 LQKENI. V gave up 3 bases and J gave up 0 bases, with 15 bases separating them. This chain's CDR3 is CASSPQQGSISGNTIYF. The DNA for the CDR3 is TGTGCCAGCTCACCCCAACAGGGATCGATCTCTGGAAACACCATATATTTT. Full variable domain (remainder filled in from reference TRBV18 and TRBJ1-3): NAGVMQNPRHLVRRRGQEARLRCSPMKGHSHVYWYRQLPEEGLKFMVYLQKENIIDESGMPKERFSAEFPKEGPSILRIQQVVRGDSAAYFCASSPQQGSISGNTIYFGEGSWLTVV.

The chain employs TRBV5-4 and TRBJ2-3; 11 bases are shared with TRBD2. The CDR3 has 15 residues. CDR1 SGHNT and CDR2 YYREEE come from the germline V gene (reference sequence). Trimming took 5 bases from V and 4 from J; bases not matched to a gene: 6. CDR3 DNA: TGTGCCAGCAGAACCGCTAGCGGGAGGTCAGATACGCAGTATTTT. It encodes CASRTASGRSDTQYF.

The gene calls are TRBV3-1 (or the pseudogene TRBV3-2) and TRBJ2-7; D might be TRBD1 (7 bases). The CDR3 covers 13 residues. With 4 bases removed from V and 2 bases from J, the gap between germline ends came to 9 bases. Per germline, CDR1 LGHDT and CDR2 YNNKEL (reference sequence). This CDR3 reads CASSRGTAYEQYF. The DNA for the CDR3 is TGTGCCAGCAGCCGCGGGACAGCCTACGAGCAGTACTTC.